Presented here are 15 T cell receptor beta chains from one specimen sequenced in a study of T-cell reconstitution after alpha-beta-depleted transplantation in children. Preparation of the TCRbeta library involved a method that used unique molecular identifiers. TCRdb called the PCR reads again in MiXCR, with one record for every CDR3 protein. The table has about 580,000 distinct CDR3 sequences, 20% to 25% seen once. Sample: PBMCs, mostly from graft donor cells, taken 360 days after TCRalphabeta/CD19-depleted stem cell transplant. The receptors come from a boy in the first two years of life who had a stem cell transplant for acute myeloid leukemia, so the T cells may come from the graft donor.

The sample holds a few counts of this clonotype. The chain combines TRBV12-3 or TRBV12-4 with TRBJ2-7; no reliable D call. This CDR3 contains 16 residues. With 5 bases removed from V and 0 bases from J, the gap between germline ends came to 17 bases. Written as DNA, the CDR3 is TGTGCCAGCAGTCCATCGTGGGCACTAAGCTCCTACGAGCAGTACTTC. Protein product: CASSPSWALSSYEQYF.

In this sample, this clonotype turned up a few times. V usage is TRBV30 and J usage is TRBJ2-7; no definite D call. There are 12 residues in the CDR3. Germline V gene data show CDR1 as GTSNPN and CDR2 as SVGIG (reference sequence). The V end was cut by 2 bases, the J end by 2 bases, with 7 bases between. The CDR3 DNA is TGTGCCTGGAGTCCCACTCCCTACGAGCAGTACTTC. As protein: CAWSPTPYEQYF.

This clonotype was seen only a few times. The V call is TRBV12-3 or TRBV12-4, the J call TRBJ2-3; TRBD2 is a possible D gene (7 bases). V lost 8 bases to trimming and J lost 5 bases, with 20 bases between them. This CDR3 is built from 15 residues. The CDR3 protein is CASQKGGGRRDTQYF. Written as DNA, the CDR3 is TGTGCCAGCCAAAAGGGGGGGGGCCGGAGAGATACGCAGTATTTT.

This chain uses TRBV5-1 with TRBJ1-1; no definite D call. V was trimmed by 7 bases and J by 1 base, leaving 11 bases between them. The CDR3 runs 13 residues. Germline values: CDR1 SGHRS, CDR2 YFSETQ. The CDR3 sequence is CASYLSGNTEAFF. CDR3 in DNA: TGCGCCAGCTACCTTAGTGGGAACACTGAAGCTTTCTTT. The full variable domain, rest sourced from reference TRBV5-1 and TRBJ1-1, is KAGVTQTPRYLIKTRGQQVTLSCSPISGHRSVSWYQQTPGQGLQFLFEYFSETQRNKGNFPGRFSGRQFSNSRSEMNVSTLELGDSALYLCASYLSGNTEAFFGQGTRLTVV.

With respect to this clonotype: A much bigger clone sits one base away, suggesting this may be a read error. The CDR3, as DNA: TGTACCAGCAACCTACAGGGGTACTATGGCTACACCTTC. Its translation: CTSNLQGYYGYTF. V and J are TRBV3-1 and TRBJ1-2; 7 bases line up with TRBD1. The CDR3 covers 13 residues. Germline loops: CDR1 LGHDT, CDR2 YNNKEL (reference sequence).

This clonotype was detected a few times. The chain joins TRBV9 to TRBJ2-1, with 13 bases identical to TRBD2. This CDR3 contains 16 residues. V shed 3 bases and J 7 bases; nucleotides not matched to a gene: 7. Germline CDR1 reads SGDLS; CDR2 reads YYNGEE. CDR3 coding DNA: TGTGCCAGCAGCGACCCACTAGCGGGGGGGCTTAATGAGCAGTTCTTC. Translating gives CASSDPLAGGLNEQFF.

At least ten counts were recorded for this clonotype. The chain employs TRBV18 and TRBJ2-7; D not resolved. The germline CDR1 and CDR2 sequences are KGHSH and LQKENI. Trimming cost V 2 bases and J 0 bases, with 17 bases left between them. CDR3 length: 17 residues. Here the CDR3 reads CASSPSLGLDDSYEQYF. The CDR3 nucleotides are TGTGCCAGCTCACCATCTCTAGGCCTAGACGACTCCTACGAGCAGTACTTC.

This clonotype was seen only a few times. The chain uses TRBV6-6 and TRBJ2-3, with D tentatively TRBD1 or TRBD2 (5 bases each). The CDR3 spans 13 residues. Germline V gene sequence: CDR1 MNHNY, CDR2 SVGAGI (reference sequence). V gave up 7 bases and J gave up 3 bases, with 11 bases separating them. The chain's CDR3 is CASTRGRTDTQYF. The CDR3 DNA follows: TGTGCCAGCACAAGGGGACGGACAGATACGCAGTATTTT.

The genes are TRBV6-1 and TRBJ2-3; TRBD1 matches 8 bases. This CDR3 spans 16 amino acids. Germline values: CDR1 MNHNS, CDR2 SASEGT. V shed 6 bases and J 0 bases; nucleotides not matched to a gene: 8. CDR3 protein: CASRAGTGSSTDTQYF. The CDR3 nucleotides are TGTGCCAGCAGGGCGGGGACAGGTTCTAGCACAGATACGCAGTATTTT.

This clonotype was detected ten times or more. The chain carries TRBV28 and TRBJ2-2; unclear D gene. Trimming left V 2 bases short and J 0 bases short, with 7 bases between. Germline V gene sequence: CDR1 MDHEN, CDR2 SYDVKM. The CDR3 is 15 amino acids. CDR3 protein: CASSLKGPNTGELFF. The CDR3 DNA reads TGTGCCAGCAGTTTAAAGGGTCCGAACACCGGGGAGCTGTTTTTT.

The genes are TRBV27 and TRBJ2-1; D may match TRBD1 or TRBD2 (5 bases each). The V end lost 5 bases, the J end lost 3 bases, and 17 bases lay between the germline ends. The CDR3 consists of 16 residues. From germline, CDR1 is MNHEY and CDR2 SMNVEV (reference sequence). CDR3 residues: CASSRAGGIDYNEQFF. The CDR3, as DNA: TGTGCCAGCAGTCGGGCTGGGGGTATCGACTACAATGAGCAGTTCTTC.

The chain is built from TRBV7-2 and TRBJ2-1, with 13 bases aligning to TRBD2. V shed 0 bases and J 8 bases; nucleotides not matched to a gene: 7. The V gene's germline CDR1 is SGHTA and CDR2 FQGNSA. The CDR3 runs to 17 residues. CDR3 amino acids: CASSLAGTSGAVDEQFF. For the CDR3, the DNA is TGTGCCAGCAGCTTAGCGGGGACTAGCGGGGCAGTAGATGAGCAGTTCTTC.

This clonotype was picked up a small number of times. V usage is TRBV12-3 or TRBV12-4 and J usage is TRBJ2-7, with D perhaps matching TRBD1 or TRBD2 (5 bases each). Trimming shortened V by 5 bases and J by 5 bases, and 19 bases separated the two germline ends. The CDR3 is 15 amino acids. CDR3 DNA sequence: TGTGCCAGCAGTCGAATCGGGACCTTGAACCACGAGCAGTACTTC. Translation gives CASSRIGTLNHEQYF.

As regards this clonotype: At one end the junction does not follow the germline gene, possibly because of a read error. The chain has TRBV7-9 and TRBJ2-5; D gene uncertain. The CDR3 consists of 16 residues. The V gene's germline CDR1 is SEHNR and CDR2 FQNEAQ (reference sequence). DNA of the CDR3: TGTGCCAGCAGCTTGCCAGTTTCGGGTCGCCAAGAGACCCGGTACTTC. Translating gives CASSLPVSGRQETRYF.

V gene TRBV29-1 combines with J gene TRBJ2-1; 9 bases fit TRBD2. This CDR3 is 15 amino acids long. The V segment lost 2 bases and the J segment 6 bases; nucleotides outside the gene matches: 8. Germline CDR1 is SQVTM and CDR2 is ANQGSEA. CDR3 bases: TGCAGCGTTGAACTAGCGGGGCGCCAGAGCAATGAGCAGTTCTTC. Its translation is CSVELAGRQSNEQFF.